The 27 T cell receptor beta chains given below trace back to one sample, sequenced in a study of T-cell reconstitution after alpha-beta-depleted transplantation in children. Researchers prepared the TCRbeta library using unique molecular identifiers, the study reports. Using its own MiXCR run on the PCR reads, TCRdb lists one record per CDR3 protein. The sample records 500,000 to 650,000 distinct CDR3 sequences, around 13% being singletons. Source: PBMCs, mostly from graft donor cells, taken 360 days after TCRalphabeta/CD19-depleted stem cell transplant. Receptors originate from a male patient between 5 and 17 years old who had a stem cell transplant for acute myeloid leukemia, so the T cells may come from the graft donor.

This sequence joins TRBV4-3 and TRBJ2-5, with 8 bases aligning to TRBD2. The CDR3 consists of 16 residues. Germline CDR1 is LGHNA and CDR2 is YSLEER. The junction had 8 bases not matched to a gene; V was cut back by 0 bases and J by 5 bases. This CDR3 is CASSQEATSVGETQYF. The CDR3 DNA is TGCGCCAGCAGCCAAGAGGCGACTAGCGTTGGGGAGACCCAGTACTTC.

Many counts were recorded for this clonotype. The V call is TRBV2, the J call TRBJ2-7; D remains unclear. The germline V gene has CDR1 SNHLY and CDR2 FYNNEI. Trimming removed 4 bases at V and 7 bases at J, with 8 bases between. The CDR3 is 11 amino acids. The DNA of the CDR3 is TGTGCCAGCAGTGGATTCGGAGAGCAGTACTTC. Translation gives CASSGFGEQYF.

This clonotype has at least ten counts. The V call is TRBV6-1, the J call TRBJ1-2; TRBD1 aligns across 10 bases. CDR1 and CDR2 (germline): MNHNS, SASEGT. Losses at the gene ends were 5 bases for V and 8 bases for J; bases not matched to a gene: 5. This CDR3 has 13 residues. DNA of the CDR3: TGTGCCAGCAGTAGGGACAGGGGAGGCGGCTACACCTTC. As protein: CASSRDRGGGYTF.

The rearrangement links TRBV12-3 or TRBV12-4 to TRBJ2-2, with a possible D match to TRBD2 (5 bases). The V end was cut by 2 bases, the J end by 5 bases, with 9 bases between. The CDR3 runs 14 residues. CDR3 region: CASSLLAKTGELFF. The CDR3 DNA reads TGTGCCAGCAGTTTACTAGCAAAGACCGGGGAGCTGTTTTTT.

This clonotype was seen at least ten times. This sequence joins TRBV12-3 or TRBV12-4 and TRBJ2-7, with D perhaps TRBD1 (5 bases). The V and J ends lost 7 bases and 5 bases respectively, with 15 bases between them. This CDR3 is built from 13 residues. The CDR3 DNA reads TGTGCCAGCACCTCGGGCAGGGATCACGAGCAGTACTTC. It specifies CASTSGRDHEQYF.

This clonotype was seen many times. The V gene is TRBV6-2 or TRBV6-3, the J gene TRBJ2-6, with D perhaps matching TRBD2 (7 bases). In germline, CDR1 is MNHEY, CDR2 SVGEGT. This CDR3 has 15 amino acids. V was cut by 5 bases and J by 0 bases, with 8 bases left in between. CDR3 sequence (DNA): TGTGCCAGCAGTAGGGGGGGCTCTGGGGCCAACGTCCTGACTTTC. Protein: CASSRGGSGANVLTF.

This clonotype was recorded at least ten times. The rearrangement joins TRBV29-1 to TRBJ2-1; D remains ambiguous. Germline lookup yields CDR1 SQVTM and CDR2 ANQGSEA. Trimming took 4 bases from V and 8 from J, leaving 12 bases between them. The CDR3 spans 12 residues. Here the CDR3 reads CSVGRVWDEQFF. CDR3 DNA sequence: TGCAGCGTTGGACGGGTTTGGGATGAGCAGTTCTTC.

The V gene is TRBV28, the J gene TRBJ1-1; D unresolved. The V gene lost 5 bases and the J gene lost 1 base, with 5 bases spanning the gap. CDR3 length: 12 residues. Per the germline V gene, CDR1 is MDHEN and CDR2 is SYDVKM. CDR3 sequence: CASSQWNTEAFF. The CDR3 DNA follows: TGTGCCAGCAGTCAATGGAACACTGAAGCTTTCTTT.

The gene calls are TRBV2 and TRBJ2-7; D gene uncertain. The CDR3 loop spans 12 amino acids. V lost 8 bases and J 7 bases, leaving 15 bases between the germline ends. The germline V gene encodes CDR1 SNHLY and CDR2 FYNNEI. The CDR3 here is CASGSVALEQYF. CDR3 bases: TGTGCCAGCGGGTCTGTCGCCTTAGAGCAGTACTTC.

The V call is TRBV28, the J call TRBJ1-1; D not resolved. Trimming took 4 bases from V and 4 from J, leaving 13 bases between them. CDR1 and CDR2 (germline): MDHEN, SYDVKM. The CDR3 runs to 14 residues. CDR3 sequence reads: CASSSPGLGTEAFF. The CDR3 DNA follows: TGTGCCAGCAGTTCCCCGGGCCTAGGCACTGAAGCTTTCTTT.

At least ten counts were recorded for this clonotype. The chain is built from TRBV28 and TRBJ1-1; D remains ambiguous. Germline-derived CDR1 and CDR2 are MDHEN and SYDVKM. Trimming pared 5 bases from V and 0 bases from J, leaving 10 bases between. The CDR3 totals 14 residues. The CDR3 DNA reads TGTGCCAGCAGTATCCACTCTATGAACACTGAAGCTTTCTTT. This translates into CASSIHSMNTEAFF.

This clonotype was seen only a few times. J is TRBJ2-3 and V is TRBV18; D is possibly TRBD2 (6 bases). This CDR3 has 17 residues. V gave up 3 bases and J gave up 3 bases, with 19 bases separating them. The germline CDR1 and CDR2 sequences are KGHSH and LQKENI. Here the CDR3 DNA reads TGTGCCAGCTCACCCCTTATTAGTGGGGGGAAGACAGATACGCAGTATTTT. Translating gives CASSPLISGGKTDTQYF.

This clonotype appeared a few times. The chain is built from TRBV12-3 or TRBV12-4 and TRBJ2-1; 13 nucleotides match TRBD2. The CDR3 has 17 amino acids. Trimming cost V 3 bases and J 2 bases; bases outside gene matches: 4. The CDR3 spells CASSLRLAGGPYNEQFF. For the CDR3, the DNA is TGTGCCAGCAGTTTGAGACTAGCGGGAGGACCCTACAATGAGCAGTTCTTC.

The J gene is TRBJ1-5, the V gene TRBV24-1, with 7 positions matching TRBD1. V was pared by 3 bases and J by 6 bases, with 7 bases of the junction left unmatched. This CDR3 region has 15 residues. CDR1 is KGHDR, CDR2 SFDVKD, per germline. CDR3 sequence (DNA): TGTGCCACCAGTGATCCGGACAGGCCCGGTCAGCCCCAGCATTTT. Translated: CATSDPDRPGQPQHF.

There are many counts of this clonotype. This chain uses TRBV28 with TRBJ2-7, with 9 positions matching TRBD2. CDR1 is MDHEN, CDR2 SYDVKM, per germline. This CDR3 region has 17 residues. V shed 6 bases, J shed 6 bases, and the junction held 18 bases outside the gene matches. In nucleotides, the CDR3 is TGTGCCAGCAGCCTCATTTCGGCGGGAGGGCCCCTAGGCGAGCAGTACTTC. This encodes CASSLISAGGPLGEQYF.

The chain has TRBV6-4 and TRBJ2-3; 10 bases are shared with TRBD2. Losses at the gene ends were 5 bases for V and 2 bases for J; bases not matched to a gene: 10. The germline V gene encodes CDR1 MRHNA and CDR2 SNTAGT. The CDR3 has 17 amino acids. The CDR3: CASSRYLLAGATDTQYF. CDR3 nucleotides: TGTGCCAGCAGTCGATACCTCCTAGCGGGGGCCACAGATACGCAGTATTTT.

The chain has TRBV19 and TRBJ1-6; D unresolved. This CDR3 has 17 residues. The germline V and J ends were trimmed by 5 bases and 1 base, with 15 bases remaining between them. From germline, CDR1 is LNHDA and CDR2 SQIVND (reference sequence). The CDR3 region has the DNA TGTGCCAGTAGTGTGGTACCCGTAAGGTCCTATAATTCACCCCTCCACTTT. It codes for CASSVVPVRSYNSPLHF.

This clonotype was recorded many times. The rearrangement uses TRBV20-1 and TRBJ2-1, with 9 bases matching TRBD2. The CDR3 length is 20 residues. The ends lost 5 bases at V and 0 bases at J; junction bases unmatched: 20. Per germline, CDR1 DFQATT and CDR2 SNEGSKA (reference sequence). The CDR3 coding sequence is TGCAGTGCTCCTTACTACGGACTAGCGTTTACCGCGAGCTCCTACAATGAGCAGTTCTTC. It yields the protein CSAPYYGLAFTASSYNEQFF.

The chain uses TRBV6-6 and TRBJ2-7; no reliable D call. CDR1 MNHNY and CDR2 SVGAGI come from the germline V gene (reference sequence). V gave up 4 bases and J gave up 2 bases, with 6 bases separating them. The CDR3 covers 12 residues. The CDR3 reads CASSSETYEQYF. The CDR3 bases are TGTGCCAGCAGTTCAGAAACCTACGAGCAGTACTTC.

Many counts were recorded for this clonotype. The CDR3 sequence is CASSQDLVGPYEQYF. CDR3 nucleotide sequence: TGTGCCAGCAGCCAAGATTTGGTAGGACCCTACGAGCAGTACTTC. The chain carries TRBV4-2 and TRBJ2-7, with unresolved D. The V and J ends lost 0 bases and 2 bases respectively, with 11 bases between them. The CDR3 totals 15 residues. Germline loops: CDR1 LGHNA, CDR2 YNFKEQ.

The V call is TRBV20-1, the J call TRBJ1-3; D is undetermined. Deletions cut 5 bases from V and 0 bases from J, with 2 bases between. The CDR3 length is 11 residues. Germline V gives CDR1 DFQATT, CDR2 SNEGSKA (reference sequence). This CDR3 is CSAPSGNTIYF. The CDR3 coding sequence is TGCAGTGCTCCCTCTGGAAACACCATATATTTT.

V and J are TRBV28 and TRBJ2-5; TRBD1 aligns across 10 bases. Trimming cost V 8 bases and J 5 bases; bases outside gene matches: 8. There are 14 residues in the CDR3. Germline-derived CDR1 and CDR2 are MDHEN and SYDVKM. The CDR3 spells CASVDRGRPETQYF. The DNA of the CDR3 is TGTGCCAGCGTAGACAGGGGGCGCCCGGAGACCCAGTACTTC. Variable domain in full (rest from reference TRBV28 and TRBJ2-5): DVKVTQSSRYLVKRTGEKVFLECVQDMDHENMFWYRQDPGLGLRLIYFSYDVKMKEKGDIPEGYSVSREKKERFSLILESASTNQTSMYLCASVDRGRPETQYFGPGTRLLVL.

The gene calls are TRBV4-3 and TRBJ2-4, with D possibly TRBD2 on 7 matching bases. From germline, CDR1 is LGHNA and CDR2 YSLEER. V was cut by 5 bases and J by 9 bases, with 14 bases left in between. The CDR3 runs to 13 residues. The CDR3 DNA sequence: TGCGCCAGCAGCGATTTAGGGGGGGGCATTCAGTACTTC. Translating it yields CASSDLGGGIQYF.

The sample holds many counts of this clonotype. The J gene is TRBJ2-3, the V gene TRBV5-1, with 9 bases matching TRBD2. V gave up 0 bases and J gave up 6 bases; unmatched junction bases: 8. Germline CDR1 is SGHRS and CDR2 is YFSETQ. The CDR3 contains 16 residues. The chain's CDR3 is CASSLASIAGADTQYF. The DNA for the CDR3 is TGCGCCAGCAGCTTGGCCTCGATAGCGGGAGCGGATACGCAGTATTTT.

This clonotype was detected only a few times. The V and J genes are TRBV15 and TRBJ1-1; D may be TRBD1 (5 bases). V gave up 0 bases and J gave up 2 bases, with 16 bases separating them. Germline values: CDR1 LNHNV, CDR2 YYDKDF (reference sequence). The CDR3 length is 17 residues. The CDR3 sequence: CATSRDPGASGNTEAFF. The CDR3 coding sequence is TGTGCCACCAGCAGAGACCCTGGGGCGTCCGGCAACACTGAAGCTTTCTTT.

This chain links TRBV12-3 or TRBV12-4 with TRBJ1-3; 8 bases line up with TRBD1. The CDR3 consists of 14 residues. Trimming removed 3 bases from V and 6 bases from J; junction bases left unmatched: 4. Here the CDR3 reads CASSFSGGKNTIYF. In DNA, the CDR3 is TGTGCCAGCAGTTTTTCAGGGGGCAAAAACACCATATATTTT.

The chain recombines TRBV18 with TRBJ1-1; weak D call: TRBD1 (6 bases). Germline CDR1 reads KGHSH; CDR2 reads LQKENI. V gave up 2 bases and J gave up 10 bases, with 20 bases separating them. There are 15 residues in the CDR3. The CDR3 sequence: CASSPSRGAPLSAFF. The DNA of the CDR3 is TGTGCCAGCTCACCAAGCCGGGGGGCCCCACTTTCAGCTTTCTTT.